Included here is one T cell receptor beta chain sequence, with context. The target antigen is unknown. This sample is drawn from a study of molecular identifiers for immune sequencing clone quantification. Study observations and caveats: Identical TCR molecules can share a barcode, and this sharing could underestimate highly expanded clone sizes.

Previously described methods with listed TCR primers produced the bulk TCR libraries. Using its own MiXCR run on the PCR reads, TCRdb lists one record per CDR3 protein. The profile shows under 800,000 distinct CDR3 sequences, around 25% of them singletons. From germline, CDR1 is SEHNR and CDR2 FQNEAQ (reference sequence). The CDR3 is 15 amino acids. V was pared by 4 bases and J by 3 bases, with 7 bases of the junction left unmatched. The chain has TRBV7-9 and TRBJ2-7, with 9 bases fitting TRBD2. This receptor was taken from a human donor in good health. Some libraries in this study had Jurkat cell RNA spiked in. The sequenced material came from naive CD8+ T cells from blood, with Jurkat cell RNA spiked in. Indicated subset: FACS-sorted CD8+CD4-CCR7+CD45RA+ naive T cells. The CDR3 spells CASSYPTSGDYEQYF. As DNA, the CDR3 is TGTGCCAGCAGCTATCCGACTAGCGGAGACTACGAGCAGTACTTC.